The 20 T cell receptor beta chains listed next were all sequenced from one sample in a study of cytomegalovirus exposure and HLA in healthy donors. The PCR used 60 Vbeta and 13 Jbeta primers. Sequenced by immunoSEQ multiplex PCR; TCRdb stores in-frame clones only, minus some. Here the sample spans fewer than 120,000 clones, approximately 82% being singletons. Sequencing was performed on PBMCs. The receptor set was obtained from a man between 25 and 39 years old in good health and CMV-seropositive.

The chain links TRBV5-1 to TRBJ2-1, with TRBD2 matching over 8 bases. The germline V gene has CDR1 SGHRS and CDR2 YFSETQ. The ends lost 4 bases at V and 6 bases at J; junction bases unmatched: 9. The CDR3 extends over 15 amino acids. The CDR3 region has the DNA TGCGCCAGCAGCGTTGGACTAGCCGGGGGCAATGAGCAGTTCTTC. Translated: CASSVGLAGGNEQFF.

The chain uses TRBV28 and TRBJ2-2; 9 nucleotides align to TRBD1. The length of the CDR3 is 17 residues. The ends lost 6 bases at V and 1 base at J; junction bases unmatched: 9. CDR1 and CDR2 from the germline V gene are MDHEN and SYDVKM. CDR3 sequence (DNA): TGTGCCAGCAGGCCGGTCTGGGACAGGGAGAACACCGGGGAGCTGTTTTTT. Translation: CASRPVWDRENTGELFF. The full variable domain, in which reference TRBV28 and TRBJ2-2 provide the parts outside the CDR3, is DVKVTQSSRYLVKRTGEKVFLECVQDMDHENMFWYRQDPGLGLRLIYFSYDVKMKEKGDIPEGYSVSREKKERFSLILESASTNQTSMYLCASRPVWDRENTGELFFGEGSRLTVL.

CDR3 DNA sequence: TGCGCCAGCAGCTGGGACAGGCCGAGCTCCTACAATGAGCAGTTCTTC. Translation: CASSWDRPSSYNEQFF. J is TRBJ2-1 and V is TRBV5-1; TRBD1 aligns across 8 bases. There are 16 residues in the CDR3. The germline V gene has CDR1 SGHRS and CDR2 YFSETQ. With 3 bases clipped from V and 0 bases from J, the junction kept 5 bases outside the gene matches.

This clone has a single count. The chain has TRBV9 and TRBJ2-3, with 12 bases matching TRBD2. With V trimmed by 4 bases and J by 2 bases, 5 bases remained unmatched. CDR1 SGDLS and CDR2 YYNGEE come from the germline V gene. The CDR3 contains 16 residues. CDR3 region: CASSPGLAGNTDTQYF. The CDR3 DNA reads as TGTGCCAGCAGCCCAGGACTAGCGGGGAACACAGATACGCAGTATTTT.

The chain couples TRBV10-3 to TRBJ2-7; 8 positions agree with TRBD1. With 3 bases clipped from V and 3 bases from J, the junction kept 4 bases outside the gene matches. Germline lookup yields CDR1 ENHRY and CDR2 SYGVKD. This CDR3 is built from 14 residues. The CDR3 DNA reads TGTGCCATCAGTGATTTCGACAGGGGCTACGAGCAGTACTTC. Translation gives CAISDFDRGYEQYF.

V gene TRBV7-9 combines with J gene TRBJ2-3; 8 positions agree with TRBD2. Germline V gene lookup returns CDR1 SEHNR and CDR2 FQNEAQ (reference sequence). With V trimmed by 0 bases and J by 4 bases, 9 bases remained unmatched. The length of the CDR3 is 17 residues. CDR3 region: CASSLARGERRADTQYF. CDR3 DNA sequence: TGTGCCAGCAGCTTAGCGCGGGGGGAAAGGAGGGCAGATACGCAGTATTTT.

V gene TRBV9 combines with J gene TRBJ2-1, with D tentatively TRBD2 (6 bases). Germline assignment: CDR1 SGDLS and CDR2 YYNGEE. The CDR3 runs to 14 residues. Trimming stripped 4 bases from V and 4 bases from J, with 12 bases between. The CDR3 loop reads CASSPREVYNEQFF. CDR3 in DNA: TGTGCCAGCAGCCCCAGGGAGGTGTACAATGAGCAGTTCTTC.

The chain couples TRBV2 to TRBJ2-7; 9 bases agree with TRBD1. V dropped 5 bases and J dropped 2; count of bases not matched to a gene: 7. This CDR3 is built from 15 residues. Looked up from germline, CDR1 is SNHLY and CDR2 is FYNNEI. CDR3 nucleotide sequence: TGTGCCAGCAGTCTCCGGGACAGGGAACCCTACGAGCAGTACTTC. It yields the protein CASSLRDREPYEQYF.

The chain has TRBV11-3 and TRBJ2-1, with 7 bases identical to TRBD1. Trimming removed 5 bases from V and 5 bases from J; junction bases left unmatched: 18. Germline CDR1 and CDR2: SGHNT and YENEEA. This CDR3 comprises 18 residues. In DNA, the CDR3 is TGTGCCAGCAGCCTGATCGGGACAGCCAAAAGCCCGGACAATGAGCAGTTCTTC. Amino acid sequence: CASSLIGTAKSPDNEQFF.

The CDR3 DNA follows: TGCAGTGTACCTACTTATTACGAGCAGTACTTC. It is translated as CSVPTYYEQYF. The rearrangement joins TRBV20-1 to TRBJ2-7; D call uncertain. CDR1 is DFQATT, CDR2 SNEGSKA, per germline (reference sequence). This CDR3 is 11 amino acids long. Trimming took off 7 bases at V and 4 bases at J, with 11 bases between the two ends.

The chain links TRBV7-8 to TRBJ1-1; a weak D match, TRBD1 (5 bases). Germline V gene sequence: CDR1 SGHVS, CDR2 FQNEAQ. Trimming left V 5 bases short and J 0 bases short, with 16 bases between. The length of the CDR3 is 16 residues. Here the CDR3 reads CASSATVGGVNTEAFF. The CDR3, as DNA: TGTGCCAGCAGCGCCACAGTGGGAGGGGTGAACACTGAAGCTTTCTTT. Full variable domain (rest looked up from reference TRBV7-8 and TRBJ1-1): GAGVSQSPRYKVAKRGQDVALRCDPISGHVSLFWYQQALGQGPEFLTYFQNEAQLDKSGLPSDRFFAERPEGSVSTLKIQRTQQEDSAVYLCASSATVGGVNTEAFFGQGTRLTVV.

The rearrangement joins TRBV29-1 to TRBJ2-7; D is possibly TRBD2 (6 bases). Deletions cut 4 bases from V and 5 bases from J, with 12 bases between. Germline loops: CDR1 SQVTM, CDR2 ANQGSEA. The CDR3 extends over 12 amino acids. CDR3: CSVGPGENEQYF. The CDR3 region has the DNA TGCAGCGTTGGGCCGGGGGAAAACGAGCAGTACTTC.

This sequence joins TRBV6-1 and TRBJ1-4; 7 nucleotides line up with TRBD1. Germline loops: CDR1 MNHNS, CDR2 SASEGT. The CDR3 runs 13 residues. Losses at the gene ends were 4 bases for V and 8 bases for J; bases not matched to a gene: 4. CDR3 amino acids: CASSAGGYEKLFF. The DNA for the CDR3 is TGTGCCAGCAGTGCAGGGGGTTACGAAAAACTGTTTTTT.

A note on this clone: Different DNA sequences within this sample yield the same CDR3. This sequence joins TRBV30 and TRBJ1-2; tentative D call: TRBD1 (6 bases). The germline V gene has CDR1 GTSNPN and CDR2 SVGIG (reference sequence). Trimming left V 0 bases short and J 4 bases short, with 9 bases between. This CDR3 region has 13 residues. CDR3 loop: CAWSVGGAYGYTF. The CDR3 bases are TGTGCCTGGAGTGTAGGGGGAGCCTATGGCTACACCTTC. Combining the CDR3 with reference TRBV30 and TRBJ1-2 gives the whole variable domain SQTIHQWPATLVQPVGSPLSLECTVEGTSNPNLYWYRQAAGRGLQLLFYSVGIGQISSEVPQNLSASRPQDRQFILSSKKLLLSDSGFYLCAWSVGGAYGYTFGSGTRLTVV.

The chain is built from TRBV9 and TRBJ1-2; the match to TRBD1 covers 8 bases. Germline V CDR1 and CDR2: SGDLS, YYNGEE. The CDR3 runs to 17 residues. The J segment lost 8 bases and the V segment lost 4 bases, leaving 19 bases of the junction unmatched. In DNA, the CDR3 is TGTGCCAGCAGCCCTGGGACAGGTCGGGCCCGCACGGCCGGCTACACCTTC. It specifies CASSPGTGRARTAGYTF.

This clone was recorded a few times. The gene calls are TRBV11-2 and TRBJ1-4; TRBD1 might be the D (5 bases). The germline V and J ends were trimmed by 4 bases and 3 bases, with 18 bases remaining between them. CDR1 is SGHAT, CDR2 FQNNGV, per germline. This CDR3 has 17 residues. The DNA of the CDR3 is TGTGCCAGCAGCTCGAAGGACGGGGGTGCTTCTAATGAAAAACTGTTTTTT. This sequence encodes CASSSKDGGASNEKLFF.

To note about this clone: One junction end does not reproduce the germline sequence, and a read error may be involved. The chain carries TRBV5-1 and TRBJ2-7; possible D gene TRBD1, 6 bases. Germline loops: CDR1 SGHRS, CDR2 YFSETQ. CDR3 length: 12 residues. CDR3 in amino acids: CASSYNRDDQYF. The CDR3, as DNA: TGCGCCAGCAGCTACAACAGGGACGATCAGTACTTC.

The V and J genes are TRBV2 and TRBJ1-4; no definite D call. V was clipped by 9 bases and J by 8 bases, with 16 bases between them. CDR1 SNHLY and CDR2 FYNNEI come from the germline V gene. This CDR3 region has 13 residues. CDR3 sequence reads: CASFDPGREKLFF. Here the CDR3 DNA reads TGTGCCAGTTTCGACCCGGGGAGGGAAAAACTGTTTTTT. Combining the CDR3 with reference TRBV2 and TRBJ1-4 gives the whole variable domain EPEVTQTPSHQVTQMGQEVILRCVPISNHLYFYWYRQILGQKVEFLVSFYNNEISEKSEIFDDQFSVERPDGSNFTLKIRSTKLEDSAMYFCASFDPGREKLFFGSGTQLSVL.

The chain recombines TRBV19 with TRBJ2-2, with a possible D match to TRBD2 (5 bases). CDR1 LNHDA and CDR2 SQIVND come from the germline V gene (reference sequence). CDR3 size: 13 residues. Trimming took off 5 bases at V and 8 bases at J, with 12 bases between the two ends. CDR3 amino acids: CASSWRVSGELFF. The CDR3, as DNA: TGTGCCAGTAGTTGGCGGGTTTCTGGGGAGCTGTTTTTT. Full variable domain (missing parts from reference TRBV19 and TRBJ2-2): DGGITQSPKYLFRKEGQNVTLSCEQNLNHDAMYWYRQDPGQGLRLIYYSQIVNDFQKGDIAEGYSVSREKKESFPLTVTSAQKNPTAFYLCASSWRVSGELFFGEGSRLTVL.

DNA of the CDR3: TGTGCCAGCAGTTTCCGGGGGATCAATCAGCCCCAGCATTTT. Its protein product is CASSFRGINQPQHF. The chain carries TRBV27 and TRBJ1-5; tentatively, D is TRBD1 (5 bases). Trimming took off 3 bases at V and 3 bases at J, with 9 bases between the two ends. This CDR3 has 14 amino acids. Germline values: CDR1 MNHEY, CDR2 SMNVEV (reference sequence).